The 27 T cell receptor beta chains presented below share a single source sample, sequenced in a study of early T cells in non-severe SARS-CoV-2 infection (dated by TCRdb to about 2021). Receptor amplification or capture employed 5' RACE. TCRdb names NextSeq 500 as the instrument used. TCRdb cleaned the public reads at Q25 with fastp, built clones with MiXCR and kept in-frame beta chains. A single entry per CDR3 protein holds the most common genes and DNA from its merged rows. The sample data list some 88,000 distinct CDR3 sequences, and around 17% of these were observed just once. 5.1% of the sample comes from the top ten. Sample: whole blood, taken at baseline. These receptors came from an adult who was a healthcare worker with PCR-confirmed SARS-CoV-2 infection or an uninfected control (not recorded which).

At least ten counts were recorded for this clonotype. The rearrangement links TRBV28 to TRBJ1-1; maybe TRBD1 (5 bases). Deletions cut 8 bases from V and 5 bases from J, with 18 bases between. The CDR3 consists of 14 residues. Germline V lookup: CDR1 MDHEN, CDR2 SYDVKM. CDR3 in amino acids: CASLDWGGRTEAFF. DNA for the CDR3: TGTGCCAGCCTTGATTGGGGCGGGAGGACTGAAGCTTTCTTT.

The chain carries TRBV27 and TRBJ1-5; D perhaps matches TRBD1 (5 bases). The CDR3 is 13 residues long. Trimming removed 5 bases at V and 5 bases at J, with 10 bases between. Germline CDR1 reads MNHEY; CDR2 reads SMNVEV (reference sequence). This chain's CDR3 is CASSTLRDQPQHF. The CDR3 DNA sequence: TGTGCCAGCAGTACACTCAGGGATCAGCCCCAGCATTTT.

The CDR3 loop is CASSLAGGQPQHF. DNA for the CDR3: TGTGCCAGCAGTTTAGCCGGGGGACAGCCCCAGCATTTT. V gene TRBV12-3 or TRBV12-4 combines with J gene TRBJ1-5; tentative D call: TRBD1 (5 bases). The CDR3 has 13 amino acids. V shed 0 bases and J shed 7 bases, with 7 bases lying between them.

In this sample, this clonotype turned up many times. The rearrangement joins TRBV7-9 to TRBJ2-3; 13 bases line up with TRBD2. Trimming at V came to 5 bases and at J to 5 bases, leaving 4 bases not matched to a gene. Germline V gene data show CDR1 as SEHNR and CDR2 as FQNEAQ (reference sequence). This CDR3 spans 15 amino acids. This CDR3 is CASSTGLAGVDTQYF. CDR3 nucleotides: TGTGCCAGCAGCACAGGACTAGCGGGAGTAGATACGCAGTATTTT. The whole variable domain, filled in from reference TRBV7-9 and TRBJ2-3, reads DTGVSQNPRHKITKRGQNVTFRCDPISEHNRLYWYRQTLGQGPEFLTYFQNEAQLEKSRLLSDRFSAERPKGSFSTLEIQRTEQGDSAMYLCASSTGLAGVDTQYFGPGTRLTVL.

The chain couples TRBV29-1 to TRBJ2-3, with a weak D call TRBD2 (6 bases). The CDR3 runs to 13 residues. Trimming removed 3 bases at V and 5 bases at J, with 12 bases between. The germline V gene encodes CDR1 SQVTM and CDR2 ANQGSEA. In nucleotides, the CDR3 is TGCAGCGTTGATGTTAGCGGTAAAGATACGCAGTATTTT. Its translation: CSVDVSGKDTQYF.

The V and J genes are TRBV20-1 and TRBJ2-2, with D perhaps matching TRBD1 or TRBD2 (5 bases each). Germline values: CDR1 DFQATT, CDR2 SNEGSKA (reference sequence). The CDR3 contains 13 residues. V lost 5 bases to trimming and J lost 4 bases, with 11 bases between them. CDR3 sequence: CSAPLGVTGELFF. CDR3 bases: TGCAGTGCTCCATTGGGGGTCACCGGGGAGCTGTTTTTT.

This clonotype was recorded only once. In DNA, the CDR3 is TGTGCCAGCAGCGAAACCGGGCCTCGTTCTTCCAATGAGCAGTTCTTC. It translates to CASSETGPRSSNEQFF. The gene calls are TRBV7-9 and TRBJ2-1; D call uncertain. Germline V gene lookup returns CDR1 SEHNR and CDR2 FQNEAQ (reference sequence). The CDR3 covers 16 residues. Trimming left V 5 bases short and J 6 bases short, with 20 bases between.

The V and J genes are TRBV20-1 and TRBJ2-1; TRBD2 aligns across 8 bases. V lost 7 bases, J lost 5 bases, and 4 bases stayed unmatched. The CDR3 has 12 residues. Germline values: CDR1 DFQATT, CDR2 SNEGSKA (reference sequence). The CDR3, as DNA: TGCAGTGGTAGCGGGACCCACAATGAGCAGTTCTTC. The encoded protein is CSGSGTHNEQFF.

This chain joins TRBV30 and TRBJ2-1; D is uncertain. Germline CDR1 GTSNPN, CDR2 SVGIG (reference sequence). This CDR3 spans 14 amino acids. Trimming pared 4 bases from V and 4 bases from J, leaving 14 bases between. The CDR3 region is CAWTLIRRYNEQFF. The CDR3 nucleotides are TGTGCCTGGACCCTAATTAGACGTTACAATGAGCAGTTCTTC.

CDR3 nucleotide sequence: TGTGCCAGCAGCTTAGACGCGGGGGGGAGGTCCTACGAGCAGTACTTC. It encodes CASSLDAGGRSYEQYF. The chain employs TRBV7-2 and TRBJ2-7, with 9 bases matching TRBD2. J gave up 1 base and V 1 base, and 5 bases lay outside the gene matches. This CDR3 region has 16 residues. Germline CDR1 SGHTA, CDR2 FQGNSA. Supplemented by reference TRBV7-2 and TRBJ2-7, the full variable domain reads GAGVSQSPSNKVTEKGKDVELRCDPISGHTALYWYRQSLGQGLEFLIYFQGNSAPDKSGLPSDRFSAERTGGSVSTLTIQRTQQEDSAVYLCASSLDAGGRSYEQYFGPGTRLTVT.

The chain has TRBV27 and TRBJ2-1; no clear D gene. The CDR3 loop spans 12 amino acids. CDR1 is MNHEY, CDR2 SMNVEV, per germline (reference sequence). Trimming took 4 bases from V and 10 from J, leaving 11 bases between them. CDR3 bases: TGTGCCAGCAGTTCAAACCGGAGAGAGCAGTTCTTC. Residues: CASSSNRREQFF.

This clonotype was detected ten times or more. The chain combines TRBV20-1 with TRBJ1-1; D possibly corresponds to TRBD1 (6 bases). Germline CDR1 reads DFQATT; CDR2 reads SNEGSKA (reference sequence). V lost 5 bases, J lost 6 bases, and 25 bases lay in between. The CDR3 has 16 amino acids. For the CDR3, the DNA is TGCAGTGCTCTTCGGACAGCCTCGAGGGAGTTGCCTGAAGCTTTCTTT. It codes for CSALRTASRELPEAFF.

The chain carries TRBV7-9 and TRBJ1-1; D not resolved. The CDR3 runs to 15 residues. V dropped 6 bases and J dropped 3 bases, with 17 bases sitting between them. The germline V gene encodes CDR1 SEHNR and CDR2 FQNEAQ (reference sequence). This CDR3 is CASSSAPRLDTEAFF. The CDR3 DNA reads TGTGCCAGCAGTTCGGCCCCGAGATTGGACACTGAAGCTTTCTTT. The full variable domain, in which reference TRBV7-9 and TRBJ1-1 provide the parts outside the CDR3, is DTGVSQNPRHKITKRGQNVTFRCDPISEHNRLYWYRQTLGQGPEFLTYFQNEAQLEKSRLLSDRFSAERPKGSFSTLEIQRTEQGDSAMYLCASSSAPRLDTEAFFGQGTRLTVV.

CDR3 region: CSAGGGNRADEQYF. DNA for the CDR3: TGCAGCGCCGGGGGTGGCAACAGGGCCGACGAGCAGTACTTC. The chain has TRBV29-1 and TRBJ2-7; D may match TRBD1 or TRBD2 (6 bases each). Germline loops: CDR1 SQVTM, CDR2 ANQGSEA. Between the trimmed V and J ends, which lost 7 bases and 5 bases, there was a span of 21 bases. The CDR3 loop spans 14 amino acids.

There are many counts of this clonotype. This chain connects TRBV11-2 to TRBJ2-1, with D uncertain. Germline V gives CDR1 SGHAT, CDR2 FQNNGV. CDR3 length equals 12 residues. Trimming shortened V by 3 bases and J by 10 bases, and 10 bases separated the two germline ends. This CDR3 is CASSLGPQEQFF. Written as DNA, the CDR3 is TGTGCCAGCAGCTTGGGCCCCCAGGAGCAGTTCTTC. The full variable domain, in which reference TRBV11-2 and TRBJ2-1 provide the parts outside the CDR3, is EAGVAQSPRYKIIEKRQSVAFWCNPISGHATLYWYQQILGQGPKLLIQFQNNGVVDDSQLPKDRFSAERLKGVDSTLKIQPAKLEDSAVYLCASSLGPQEQFFGPGTRLTVL.

This clonotype was counted a few times. The genes are TRBV12-3 or TRBV12-4 and TRBJ1-5, with TRBD1 as a possible D gene (5 bases). Trimming shortened V by 11 bases and J by 4 bases, and 15 bases separated the two germline ends. The CDR3 runs 13 residues. The CDR3 loop reads CAGGNTDNQPQHF. Here the CDR3 DNA reads TGTGCCGGGGGTAACACGGATAATCAGCCCCAGCATTTT.

This chain joins TRBV7-2 and TRBJ2-5; possibly TRBD1 or TRBD2 for D (7 bases each). This CDR3 is built from 15 residues. Germline V gene data show CDR1 as SGHTA and CDR2 as FQGNSA. Trimming took 5 bases from V and 5 from J, leaving 18 bases between them. DNA for the CDR3: TGTGCCAGCAGCGGCAGGGGGGGAGCTGGGGAGACCCAGTACTTC. Protein sequence: CASSGRGGAGETQYF.

This clonotype was detected many times. The chain uses TRBV15 and TRBJ2-4, with D perhaps given as TRBD1 or TRBD2 (5 bases each). V was pared by 1 base and J by 6 bases, with 13 bases between. Germline loops: CDR1 LNHNV, CDR2 YYDKDF (reference sequence). The CDR3 sequence is 15 residues long. CDR3 region: CATSRAGTPGNIQYF. Here the CDR3 DNA reads TGTGCCACCAGCAGAGCCGGGACCCCGGGAAACATTCAGTACTTC.

This chain joins TRBV9 and TRBJ2-2; a weak D match, TRBD2 (5 bases). V dropped 6 bases and J dropped 6 bases, with 15 bases sitting between them. The CDR3 sequence is 14 residues long. The V gene's germline CDR1 is SGDLS and CDR2 YYNGEE. CDR3 sequence: CASTDSRSSGELFF. DNA of the CDR3: TGTGCCAGCACGGACTCTCGCAGTTCCGGGGAGCTGTTTTTT.

The chain uses TRBV7-8 and TRBJ1-6; D gene unclear. The CDR3 has 16 amino acids. Trimming stripped 2 bases from V and 0 bases from J, with 8 bases between. Germline loops: CDR1 SGHVS, CDR2 FQNEAQ. The CDR3: CASSLSGSSYNSPLHF. The DNA of the CDR3 is TGTGCCAGCAGCTTAAGCGGTAGCTCCTATAATTCACCCCTCCACTTT.

This chain joins TRBV6-4 and TRBJ2-4, with 11 bases matching TRBD2. The junction had 8 bases not matched to a gene; V was cut back by 6 bases and J by 10 bases. The CDR3 length is 14 residues. Germline V gene lookup returns CDR1 MRHNA and CDR2 SNTAGT. CDR3 sequence (DNA): TGTGCCAGCAGCGAGACTAGCGGGATAGGAATTCAGTACTTC. This encodes CASSETSGIGIQYF.

The J gene is TRBJ1-5, the V gene TRBV6-6, with TRBD1 identical over 7 bases. CDR1 is MNHNY and CDR2 is SVGAGI in the germline V gene (reference sequence). This CDR3 region has 14 residues. V lost 2 bases to trimming and J lost 6 bases; unmatched junction nucleotides: 4. CDR3 in DNA: TGTGCCAGCAGTTACCGGCAGGGGGGTCAGCCCCAGCATTTT. As protein: CASSYRQGGQPQHF.

This clonotype was counted between two and nine times. This sequence joins TRBV11-2 and TRBJ2-1; D possibly corresponds to TRBD2 (5 bases). This CDR3 comprises 15 residues. The germline V and J ends were trimmed by 4 bases and 3 bases, with 13 bases remaining between them. The germline gives CDR1 SGHAT, CDR2 FQNNGV. The CDR3 spells CASSSVAGSYNEQFF. CDR3 DNA: TGTGCCAGCAGCTCTGTTGCGGGCAGCTACAATGAGCAGTTCTTC.

This clonotype was observed a handful of times. The chain joins TRBV10-3 to TRBJ2-5, with no clear D. CDR1 is ENHRY and CDR2 is SYGVKD in the germline V gene. V lost 9 bases to trimming and J lost 5 bases, with 10 bases between them. The length of the CDR3 is 11 residues. Here the CDR3 DNA reads TGTGCCATGGAATATTTGGAGACCCAGTACTTC. Translation gives CAMEYLETQYF.

This clonotype was observed a handful of times. CDR3 sequence (DNA): TGTGCCAGCAGACCAGGACCGAATGAGCAGTTCTTC. As protein: CASRPGPNEQFF. The chain couples TRBV12-3 or TRBV12-4 to TRBJ2-1, with no clear D. The CDR3 runs to 12 residues. Deletions cut 6 bases from V and 7 bases from J, with 10 bases between.

This clonotype was found a few times. CDR3 protein: CASSRPQSWGSSGANVLTF. For the CDR3, the DNA is TGTGCCAGCAGCCGACCGCAAAGCTGGGGAAGCTCTGGGGCCAACGTCCTGACTTTC. This chain links TRBV11-2 with TRBJ2-6; D unresolved. CDR1 is SGHAT, CDR2 FQNNGV, per germline. This CDR3 has 19 residues. Trimming left V 5 bases short and J 0 bases short, with 20 bases between.

This clonotype came up a few times. The CDR3 region has the DNA TGTGCCAGCAGTTTAGGTGGGGTTAGCACAGATACGCAGTATTTT. Residues: CASSLGGVSTDTQYF. The V call is TRBV12-3 or TRBV12-4, the J call TRBJ2-3; D unresolved. The CDR3 extends over 15 amino acids. Trimming stripped 1 base from V and 0 bases from J, with 8 bases between.